This entry lists 28 T cell receptor beta chains sequenced from one sample in a study of shared T cell receptors in the human thymus. Method: immunoSEQ multiplex PCR; TCRdb's copy keeps in-frame clones and lacks some. The sample records tens of thousands of clones, roughly 96% being singletons. Sequencing used thymocytes. The origin of the receptors is a human donor.

Only a few counts were recorded for this clone. The V gene is TRBV28, the J gene TRBJ2-7; TRBD2 aligns across 11 bases. The length of the CDR3 is 15 residues. Germline V CDR1 and CDR2: MDHEN, SYDVKM. The J segment lost 4 bases and the V segment lost 6 bases, leaving 8 bases of the junction unmatched. The DNA of the CDR3 is TGTGCCAGCAGCCGTAGCGGGGGGGCTCCGTACGAGCAGTACTTC. Translated, it gives CASSRSGGAPYEQYF.

V and J are TRBV5-6 and TRBJ2-3; D not resolved. Germline V gene data show CDR1 as SGHDT and CDR2 as YYEEEE. The CDR3 has 16 residues. Between the trimmed V and J ends, which lost 4 bases and 1 base, there was a span of 16 bases. The CDR3 DNA is TGTGCCAGCAGCCCAAATCGGTATAGTGGCACAGATACGCAGTATTTT. This translates into CASSPNRYSGTDTQYF.

V usage is TRBV5-1 and J usage is TRBJ2-2; the match to TRBD2 covers 11 bases. The CDR3 extends over 18 amino acids. V was pared by 3 bases and J by 2 bases, with 9 bases of the junction left unmatched. CDR1 SGHRS and CDR2 YFSETQ come from the germline V gene. The CDR3 nucleotides read TGCGCCAGCAGCTACTACAAGACTAGCGGGGTTAACACCGGGGAGCTGTTTTTT. This codes for CASSYYKTSGVNTGELFF. The complete variable domain, with remaining parts taken from reference TRBV5-1 and TRBJ2-2, reads KAGVTQTPRYLIKTRGQQVTLSCSPISGHRSVSWYQQTPGQGLQFLFEYFSETQRNKGNFPGRFSGRQFSNSRSEMNVSTLELGDSALYLCASSYYKTSGVNTGELFFGEGSRLTVL.

This chain joins TRBV21-1 and TRBJ1-5. TRBV21-1 is marked as a pseudogene. The CDR3 is 12 amino acids. This CDR3 reads CASSRLDQPQHF. CDR3 in DNA: TGTGCCAGCAGCAGGTTAGATCAGCCCCAGCATTTT.

As for this clone: A read error may account for a junction end that differs from germline. The chain combines TRBV28 with TRBJ1-5; perhaps TRBD1 as D (5 bases). The CDR3 extends over 13 amino acids. Germline V gives CDR1 MDHEN, CDR2 SYDVKM. The CDR3 nucleotides are TGTGCCGGCAGTCGCCGGGGGGTTCAGCCCCAGCATTTT. Protein sequence: CAGSRRGVQPQHF.

V is TRBV4-1 and J is TRBJ1-5; the D is unclear. Germline V gives CDR1 MGHRA, CDR2 YSYEKL. This CDR3 has 19 residues. The germline V and J ends were trimmed by 0 bases and 0 bases, with 18 bases remaining between them. CDR3 sequence (DNA): TGCGCCAGCAGCCAAGATCTCTTGGCCGACTCATATAGCAATCAGCCCCAGCATTTT. Residues: CASSQDLLADSYSNQPQHF.

The rearrangement uses TRBV27 and TRBJ2-5; unclear D gene. This CDR3 has 17 amino acids. Germline V gives CDR1 MNHEY, CDR2 SMNVEV (reference sequence). Trimming took 6 bases from V and 3 from J, leaving 23 bases between them. CDR3 sequence (DNA): TGTGCCAGCAGCCGAGTATCGACATCTCAAAGGGAAGAGACCCAGTACTTC. Its protein product is CASSRVSTSQREETQYF.

The V call is TRBV9, the J call TRBJ2-1; 13 bases match TRBD2. Unmatched junction bases numbered 12, after V lost 4 bases and J lost 2 bases. Germline-derived CDR1 and CDR2 are SGDLS and YYNGEE. This CDR3 comprises 19 residues. CDR3 in DNA: TGTGCCAGCAGCCCTTCCGGGACTAGCGGGGCGCTAGCCTACAATGAGCAGTTCTTC. Translating it yields CASSPSGTSGALAYNEQFF.

Here the CDR3 reads CASSQSAPGAYEQYF. The DNA of the CDR3 is TGTGCCAGCAGCCAGTCCGCACCGGGGGCCTACGAGCAGTACTTC. The rearrangement links TRBV4-2 to TRBJ2-7, with a weak D call TRBD2 (6 bases). Germline loops: CDR1 LGHNA, CDR2 YNFKEQ. Trimming removed 3 bases from V and 2 bases from J, with 14 bases in between. This CDR3 spans 15 amino acids.

The chain uses TRBV7-3 and TRBJ2-7; D is possibly TRBD2 (7 bases). In germline, CDR1 is SGHTA, CDR2 FQGTGA. The CDR3 loop spans 16 amino acids. The V end was cut by 2 bases, the J end by 3 bases, with 17 bases between. The CDR3 nucleotides are TGTGCCAGCAGCTTAGGGGGGGGCCCCCTGATCTACGAGCAGTACTTC. This codes for CASSLGGGPLIYEQYF.

The chain has TRBV10-3 and TRBJ1-6; D is possibly TRBD1 (5 bases). Trimming pared 0 bases from V and 3 bases from J, leaving 12 bases between. This CDR3 contains 17 residues. In germline, CDR1 is ENHRY, CDR2 SYGVKD. CDR3 bases: TGTGCCATCAGTGAGTCGGGCCGGGGGTTCTATAATTCACCCCTCCACTTT. Its protein is CAISESGRGFYNSPLHF.

The V and J genes are TRBV5-4 and TRBJ2-6; tentative D call: TRBD1 (6 bases). Germline CDR1 SGHNT, CDR2 YYREEE (reference sequence). The CDR3 has 20 residues. Trimming took 0 bases from V and 0 from J, leaving 19 bases between them. This CDR3 is CASSLVVFRTAISGANVLTF. CDR3 DNA sequence: TGTGCCAGCAGCTTGGTCGTCTTCAGGACAGCCATCTCTGGGGCCAACGTCCTGACTTTC.

The gene calls are TRBV7-9 and TRBJ1-5, with D maybe TRBD1 (5 bases). Germline V gene sequence: CDR1 SEHNR, CDR2 FQNEAQ (reference sequence). This CDR3 region has 14 residues. V was pared by 1 base and J by 7 bases, with 11 bases between. DNA of the CDR3: TGTGCCAGCAGCTTAGTGGGGGGGAAACAGCCCCAGCATTTT. Protein sequence: CASSLVGGKQPQHF.

This clone was counted a single time. The chain recombines TRBV9 with TRBJ2-2, with D perhaps TRBD1 (6 bases). Germline CDR1 and CDR2: SGDLS and YYNGEE. The CDR3 consists of 17 residues. V was clipped by 4 bases and J by 0 bases, with 16 bases between them. CDR3 DNA sequence: TGTGCCAGCAGCTCAAAGCCGGGACAAACGAACACCGGGGAGCTGTTTTTT. Its protein is CASSSKPGQTNTGELFF.

CDR3: CAGPDREVCGNQPQHF. Written as DNA, the CDR3 is TGTGCCGGTCCGGACAGGGAAGTATGTGGCAATCAGCCCCAGCATTTT. The rearrangement uses TRBV7-6 and TRBJ1-5; 8 bases map to TRBD1. After removal of 11 bases from V and 2 bases from J, the junction contained 14 bases not matched to a gene. CDR1 is SGHVS and CDR2 is FNYEAQ in the germline V gene. This CDR3 has 16 amino acids.

V gene TRBV4-1 combines with J gene TRBJ2-5; a weak D match, TRBD1 (6 bases). The germline gives CDR1 MGHRA, CDR2 YSYEKL. The CDR3 covers 16 residues. The V gene lost 3 bases and the J gene lost 1 base, with 15 bases spanning the gap. The chain's CDR3 is CASSQEYRAPQETQYF. CDR3 nucleotides: TGCGCCAGCAGCCAGGAGTACAGGGCTCCCCAAGAGACCCAGTACTTC.

Written as DNA, the CDR3 is TGTGCCTCACGACTCGAGGTTACTAGCACAGATACGCAGTATTTT. This gives the protein CASRLEVTSTDTQYF. J is TRBJ2-3 and V is TRBV6-1, with D unresolved. Looked up from germline, CDR1 is MNHNS and CDR2 is SASEGT. Trimming stripped 11 bases from V and 0 bases from J, with 18 bases between. This CDR3 is built from 15 residues.

This clone appeared once. V gene TRBV15 combines with J gene TRBJ1-4; no reliable D call. The V and J ends lost 1 base and 0 bases respectively, with 18 bases between them. The CDR3 extends over 19 amino acids. Germline assignment: CDR1 LNHNV and CDR2 YYDKDF (reference sequence). Here the CDR3 DNA reads TGTGCCACCAGCAGAGGAGGTTCCCCAAACCTCACAACTAATGAAAAACTGTTTTTT. Translating gives CATSRGGSPNLTTNEKLFF.

This CDR3 reads CASSQGPNCYLAGRQETQYF. CDR3 coding DNA: TGTGCCAGCAGCCAGGGTCCGAACTGTTATCTAGCGGGGAGGCAAGAGACCCAGTACTTC. V gene TRBV14 combines with J gene TRBJ2-5; 9 bases are a match to TRBD2. V dropped 3 bases and J dropped 2; count of bases not matched to a gene: 19. The CDR3 length is 20 residues. Germline V CDR1 and CDR2: SGHDN, FVKESK.

The chain employs TRBV5-4 and TRBJ2-1; no definite D call. CDR3 length equals 14 residues. Trimming removed 0 bases at V and 7 bases at J, with 11 bases between. CDR1 SGHNT and CDR2 YYREEE come from the germline V gene (reference sequence). The CDR3, as DNA: TGTGCCAGCAGCTTGGCCGTTAGGGAAAATGAGCAGTTCTTC. As protein: CASSLAVRENEQFF.

CDR3 sequence (DNA): TGTGCCAGCAGCTCCCTCGGGGGGGGGTCAGATGAGCAGTTCTTC. This sequence encodes CASSSLGGGSDEQFF. The genes are TRBV5-4 and TRBJ2-1, with 8 bases fitting TRBD2. The CDR3 length is 15 residues. The V and J ends lost 3 bases and 8 bases, in that order; junction bases with no gene match: 10. From germline, CDR1 is SGHNT and CDR2 YYREEE (reference sequence).

This clone was seen only once. The chain uses TRBV5-1 and TRBJ2-7; 8 bases match TRBD2. Germline V lookup: CDR1 SGHRS, CDR2 YFSETQ. Losses at the gene ends were 3 bases for V and 5 bases for J; bases not matched to a gene: 16. The CDR3 covers 17 residues. CDR3 region: CASSSRVGRGAMDEQYF. The CDR3 coding sequence is TGCGCCAGCAGCTCTCGGGTTGGGCGGGGGGCTATGGACGAGCAGTACTTC.

This rearrangement joins TRBV27 to TRBJ2-7; 8 bases line up with TRBD2. CDR1 is MNHEY and CDR2 is SMNVEV in the germline V gene (reference sequence). The CDR3 spans 14 residues. V lost 3 bases to trimming and J lost 7 bases; unmatched junction nucleotides: 8. The DNA of the CDR3 is TGTGCCAGCAGTTTTTCCCGCGGGGGGAGAGAGCAGTACTTC. Translated, it gives CASSFSRGGREQYF.

The chain combines TRBV27 with TRBJ2-5, with 12 bases that match TRBD2. The germline CDR1 and CDR2 sequences are MNHEY and SMNVEV (reference sequence). The CDR3 is 17 residues long. V was clipped by 2 bases and J by 0 bases; unmatched bases: 4. For the CDR3, the DNA is TGTGCCAGCAGTTTAAAGACTAGCGGGGGACACCAAGAGACCCAGTACTTC. Encoded protein: CASSLKTSGGHQETQYF.

There are a few counts of this clone. The rearrangement links TRBV9 to TRBJ1-2, with 7 bases aligning to TRBD1. CDR1 is SGDLS and CDR2 is YYNGEE in the germline V gene. The CDR3 consists of 14 residues. V shed 3 bases, J shed 4 bases, and the junction held 6 bases outside the gene matches. CDR3 residues: CASSGEGTVYGYTF. The CDR3 bases are TGTGCCAGCAGCGGCGAAGGGACAGTCTATGGCTACACCTTC.

The count of this clone is one. This chain connects TRBV15 to TRBJ2-3, with TRBD2 matching over 14 bases. This CDR3 contains 23 residues. Germline CDR1 reads LNHNV; CDR2 reads YYDKDF (reference sequence). The trim removed 0 bases at V and 1 base at J, leaving 18 bases unmatched. The CDR3 nucleotides read TGTGCCACCAGCAGAGATAGTTACGGAGCCCGGACTAGCGGGGGGCGAGGCACAGATACGCAGTATTTT. Its translation: CATSRDSYGARTSGGRGTDTQYF. The full variable domain, completed using reference TRBV15 and TRBJ2-3, is DAMVIQNPRYQVTQFGKPVTLSCSQTLNHNVMYWYQQKSSQAPKLLFHYYDKDFNNEADTPDNFQSRRPNTSFCFLDIRSPGLGDTAMYLCATSRDSYGARTSGGRGTDTQYFGPGTRLTVL.

This chain connects TRBV7-2 to TRBJ1-6; D gene uncertain. Germline CDR1 and CDR2: SGHTA and FQGNSA. The CDR3 covers 14 residues. Trimming left V 1 base short and J 7 bases short, with 8 bases between. The CDR3 nucleotides read TGTGCCAGCAGCTTAGACAGCGCAAATTCACCCCTCCACTTT. It translates to CASSLDSANSPLHF.

Of note for this clone: It is unclear where the CDR3 begins or ends on the DNA, so no DNA is shown, and the CDR3 is as TCRdb lists it. The V call is TRBV5-4, the J call TRBJ2-7; the table calls TRBD2, which could not be checked here. Germline CDR1 SGHNT, CDR2 YYREEE (reference sequence). A total of 18 residues make up the CDR3, ends included. The chain's CDR3 is CASSWGFGTSGGAYEQCF.